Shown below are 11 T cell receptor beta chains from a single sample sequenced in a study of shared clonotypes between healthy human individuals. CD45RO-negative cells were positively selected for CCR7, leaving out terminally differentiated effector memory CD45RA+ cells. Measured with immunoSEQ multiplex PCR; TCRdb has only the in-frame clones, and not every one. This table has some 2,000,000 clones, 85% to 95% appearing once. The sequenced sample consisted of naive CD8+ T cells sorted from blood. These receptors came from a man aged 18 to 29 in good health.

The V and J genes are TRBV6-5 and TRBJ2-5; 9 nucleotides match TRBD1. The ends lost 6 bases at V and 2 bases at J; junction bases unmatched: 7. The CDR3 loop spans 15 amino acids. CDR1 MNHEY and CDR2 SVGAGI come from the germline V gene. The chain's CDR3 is CASSPGQGLQETQYF. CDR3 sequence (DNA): TGTGCCAGCAGCCCGGGACAGGGACTTCAAGAGACCCAGTACTTC.

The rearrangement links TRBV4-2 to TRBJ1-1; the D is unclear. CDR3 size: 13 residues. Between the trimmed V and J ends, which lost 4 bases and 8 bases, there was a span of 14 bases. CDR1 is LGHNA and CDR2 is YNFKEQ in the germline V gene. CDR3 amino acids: CASSRSPRREAFF. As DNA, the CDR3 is TGTGCCAGCAGCCGTAGCCCCCGGCGGGAAGCTTTCTTT.

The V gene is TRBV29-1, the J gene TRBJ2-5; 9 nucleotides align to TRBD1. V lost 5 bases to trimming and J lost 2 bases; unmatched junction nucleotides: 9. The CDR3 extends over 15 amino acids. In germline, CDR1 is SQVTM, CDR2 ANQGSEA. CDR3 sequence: CSVYLIGTGQETQYF. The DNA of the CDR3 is TGCAGCGTTTATCTTATCGGGACAGGGCAAGAGACCCAGTACTTC.

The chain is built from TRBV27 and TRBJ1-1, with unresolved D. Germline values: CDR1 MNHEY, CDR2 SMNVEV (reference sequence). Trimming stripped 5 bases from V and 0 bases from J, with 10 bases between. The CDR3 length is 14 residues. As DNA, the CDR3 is TGTGCCAGCAGTGGTTGGGGTTTGAACACTGAAGCTTTCTTT. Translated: CASSGWGLNTEAFF.

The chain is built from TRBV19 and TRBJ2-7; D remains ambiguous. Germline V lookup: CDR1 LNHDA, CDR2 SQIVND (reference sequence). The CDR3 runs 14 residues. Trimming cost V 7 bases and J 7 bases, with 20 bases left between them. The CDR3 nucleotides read TGTGCCAGTACAGTAACCGCGGAAGGGCTAGAGCAGTACTTC. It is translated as CASTVTAEGLEQYF.

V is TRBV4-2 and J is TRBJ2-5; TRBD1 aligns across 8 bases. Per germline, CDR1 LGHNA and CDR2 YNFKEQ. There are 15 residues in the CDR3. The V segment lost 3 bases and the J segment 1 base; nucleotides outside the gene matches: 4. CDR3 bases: TGTGCCAGCAGCCACCTGACAGGGGTCCAAGAGACCCAGTACTTC. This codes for CASSHLTGVQETQYF.

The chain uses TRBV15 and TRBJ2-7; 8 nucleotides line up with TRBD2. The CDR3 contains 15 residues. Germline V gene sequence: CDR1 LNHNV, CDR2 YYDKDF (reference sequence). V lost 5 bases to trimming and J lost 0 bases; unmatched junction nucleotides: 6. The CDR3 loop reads CATSEGLGDSYEQYF. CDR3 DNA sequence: TGTGCCACCAGCGAGGGACTAGGGGACTCCTACGAGCAGTACTTC.

DNA of the CDR3: TGTGCCAGCAGTTTCAGGGGGCAGGACGAGCAGTACTTC. Its protein is CASSFRGQDEQYF. This chain connects TRBV6-5 to TRBJ2-7; TRBD1 matches at 8 bases. The J segment lost 5 bases and the V segment lost 4 bases, leaving 4 bases of the junction unmatched. This CDR3 has 13 amino acids. Germline assignment: CDR1 MNHEY and CDR2 SVGAGI.

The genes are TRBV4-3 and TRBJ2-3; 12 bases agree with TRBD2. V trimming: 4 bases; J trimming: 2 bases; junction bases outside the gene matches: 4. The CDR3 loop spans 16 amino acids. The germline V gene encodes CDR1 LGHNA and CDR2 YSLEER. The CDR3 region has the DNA TGCGCCAGCAGCCTGGGACTAGCGGGCGACACAGATACGCAGTATTTT. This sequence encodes CASSLGLAGDTDTQYF.

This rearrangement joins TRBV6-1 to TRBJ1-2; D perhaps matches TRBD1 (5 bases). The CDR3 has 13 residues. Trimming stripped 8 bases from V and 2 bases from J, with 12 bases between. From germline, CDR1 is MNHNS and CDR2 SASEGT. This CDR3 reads CASLRTGNYGYTF. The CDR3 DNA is TGTGCCAGCCTACGCACAGGCAACTATGGCTACACCTTC.

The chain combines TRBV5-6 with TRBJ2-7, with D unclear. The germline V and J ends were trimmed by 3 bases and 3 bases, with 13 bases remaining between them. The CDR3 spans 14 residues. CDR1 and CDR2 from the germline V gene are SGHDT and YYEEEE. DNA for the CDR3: TGTGCCAGCAGCTCCCCTGGTAGAAACTACGAGCAGTACTTC. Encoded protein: CASSSPGRNYEQYF.